The 22 T cell receptor beta chains presented below share a single source sample, sequenced in a study of cytomegalovirus exposure and HLA in healthy donors. The method was immunoSEQ multiplex PCR; TCRdb's version includes in-frame clones alone and lacks a portion of them. The sample lists about 360,000 clones, approximately 90% occurring once. The sequencing input was PBMCs. These receptors were collected from a woman aged 18 to 35 in good health and CMV-seronegative.

This rearrangement joins TRBV9 to TRBJ2-3; TRBD2 matches 11 bases. CDR3 length equals 13 residues. Germline trimming cut 3 bases from V and 12 bases from J; bases unmatched to any gene: 6. The V gene's germline CDR1 is SGDLS and CDR2 YYNGEE. CDR3 DNA sequence: TGTGCCAGCAGCGGAATAGCGGGGGGGTTTCAGTATTTT. Translating it yields CASSGIAGGFQYF.

The genes are TRBV27 and TRBJ2-1, with TRBD1 matching over 7 bases. The CDR3 totals 16 residues. Germline V gene lookup returns CDR1 MNHEY and CDR2 SMNVEV (reference sequence). With V trimmed by 2 bases and J by 6 bases, 10 bases remained unmatched. The CDR3 sequence is CASSLLTQTGANEQFF. Written as DNA, the CDR3 is TGTGCCAGCAGTTTACTCACGCAAACAGGGGCCAATGAGCAGTTCTTC.

The J gene is TRBJ2-7, the V gene TRBV28; 13 bases agree with TRBD2. The ends lost 5 bases at V and 4 bases at J; junction bases unmatched: 2. Germline V gene lookup returns CDR1 MDHEN and CDR2 SYDVKM. This CDR3 has 14 residues. CDR3 in DNA: TGTGCCAGCAGTCAGGGACTAGCGGGGTACGAGCAGTACTTC. It is translated as CASSQGLAGYEQYF. Full variable domain (rest looked up from reference TRBV28 and TRBJ2-7): DVKVTQSSRYLVKRTGEKVFLECVQDMDHENMFWYRQDPGLGLRLIYFSYDVKMKEKGDIPEGYSVSREKKERFSLILESASTNQTSMYLCASSQGLAGYEQYFGPGTRLTVT.

The chain employs TRBV27 and TRBJ2-2, with a possible D match to TRBD2 (5 bases). CDR1 and CDR2 (germline): MNHEY, SMNVEV (reference sequence). Trimming left V 5 bases short and J 1 base short, with 11 bases between. This CDR3 comprises 15 residues. Here the CDR3 reads CASSRGQLNTGELFF. CDR3 DNA sequence: TGTGCCAGCAGTCGGGGTCAGTTGAACACCGGGGAGCTGTTTTTT.

The chain joins TRBV28 to TRBJ2-7; 9 nucleotides match TRBD1. The V and J ends lost 6 bases and 5 bases, in that order; junction bases with no gene match: 17. Germline CDR1 is MDHEN and CDR2 is SYDVKM. This CDR3 is built from 17 residues. The CDR3 DNA is TGTGCCAGCAGCATCCCGGGACAGGGTAAAGATCCGCACGAGCAGTACTTC. This sequence encodes CASSIPGQGKDPHEQYF.

The CDR3 DNA sequence: TGTGCCAGCAGCGGAGCCGGGACTAGCGGGGGATACGAGCAGTACTTC. Translating it yields CASSGAGTSGGYEQYF. The chain joins TRBV9 to TRBJ2-7, with 14 bases matching TRBD2. V shed 3 bases, J shed 4 bases, and the junction held 6 bases outside the gene matches. Germline values: CDR1 SGDLS, CDR2 YYNGEE. This CDR3 region has 16 residues.

This clone has a single count. This rearrangement joins TRBV30 to TRBJ2-1, with a possible D match to TRBD2 (6 bases). The CDR3 extends over 13 amino acids. V was pared by 3 bases and J by 1 base, with 7 bases between. CDR1 and CDR2 from the germline V gene are GTSNPN and SVGIG (reference sequence). The CDR3 coding sequence is TGTGCCTGGAGCGGGAGTTCCTACAATGAGCAGTTCTTC. This gives the protein CAWSGSSYNEQFF.

The chain carries TRBV9 and TRBJ2-6; a weak D match, TRBD2 (7 bases). The germline gives CDR1 SGDLS, CDR2 YYNGEE. Trimming pared 1 base from V and 2 bases from J, leaving 13 bases between. The CDR3 has 17 residues. Here the CDR3 reads CASSVTGGATGANVLTF. DNA of the CDR3: TGTGCCAGCAGCGTAACGGGGGGCGCAACTGGGGCCAACGTCCTGACTTTC.

V gene TRBV4-1 combines with J gene TRBJ2-1, with 13 bases that match TRBD2. V lost 0 bases and J lost 5; bases outside the gene matches: 4. The germline V gene encodes CDR1 MGHRA and CDR2 YSYEKL. This CDR3 comprises 17 residues. The CDR3 DNA follows: TGCGCCAGCAGCCAAGATCGCACTAGCGGGAGGGACAATGAGCAGTTCTTC. As protein: CASSQDRTSGRDNEQFF.

The chain joins TRBV28 to TRBJ2-3; no reliable D call. The CDR3 has 15 amino acids. Trimming cost V 3 bases and J 0 bases, with 10 bases left between them. From germline, CDR1 is MDHEN and CDR2 SYDVKM. CDR3: CASSLFAESTDTQYF. As DNA, the CDR3 is TGTGCCAGCAGTTTGTTCGCCGAGAGCACAGATACGCAGTATTTT.

This clone was detected once. V usage is TRBV7-8 and J usage is TRBJ2-1, with 10 bases that match TRBD2. CDR1 and CDR2 (germline): SGHVS, FQNEAQ. CDR3 length: 19 residues. V shed 0 bases, J shed 0 bases, and the junction held 8 bases outside the gene matches. CDR3 amino acids: CASSLAWLAGEISYNEQFF. As DNA, the CDR3 is TGTGCCAGCAGCTTAGCCTGGCTAGCGGGAGAGATCTCCTACAATGAGCAGTTCTTC.

The rearrangement joins TRBV27 to TRBJ2-1; the match to TRBD2 covers 10 bases. V lost 1 base and J lost 6; bases outside the gene matches: 6. The length of the CDR3 is 16 residues. The germline V gene encodes CDR1 MNHEY and CDR2 SMNVEV (reference sequence). The CDR3 DNA is TGTGCCAGCAGTTTATTATTAGCGGGAGGTAGCAATGAGCAGTTCTTC. It is translated as CASSLLLAGGSNEQFF.

The J gene is TRBJ2-7, the V gene TRBV6-6; tentatively, D is TRBD1 (6 bases). From germline, CDR1 is MNHNY and CDR2 SVGAGI (reference sequence). V dropped 8 bases and J dropped 4 bases, with 12 bases sitting between them. The length of the CDR3 is 12 residues. The CDR3 bases are TGTGCCAGCGGGACATATTTTTACGAGCAGTACTTC. As protein: CASGTYFYEQYF.

V gene TRBV7-7 combines with J gene TRBJ2-1, with 7 bases identical to TRBD2. Looked up from germline, CDR1 is SSHAT and CDR2 is FNYEAQ (reference sequence). CDR3 size: 13 residues. Trimming at V came to 2 bases and at J to 6 bases, leaving 1 base not matched to a gene. The CDR3 region is CASSLTSANEQFF. The CDR3 coding sequence is TGTGCCAGCAGCTTAACTAGCGCCAATGAGCAGTTCTTC.

The V and J genes are TRBV10-1 and TRBJ2-1; 9 nucleotides agree with TRBD2. V lost 0 bases and J lost 5; bases outside the gene matches: 5. The CDR3 loop spans 16 amino acids. CDR1 WNHNN and CDR2 SYGVQD come from the germline V gene (reference sequence). The CDR3, as DNA: TGCGCCAGCAGTGAGTCCATAGCGGGAGTAAACAATGAGCAGTTCTTC. Translated, it gives CASSESIAGVNNEQFF.

This chain joins TRBV2 and TRBJ2-7, with TRBD2 matching over 9 bases. Germline V gives CDR1 SNHLY, CDR2 FYNNEI. The V and J ends lost 6 bases and 3 bases, in that order; junction bases with no gene match: 9. The CDR3 consists of 15 residues. CDR3 region: CASSGEGLAHYEQYF. The CDR3 nucleotides are TGTGCCAGCAGCGGGGAGGGACTAGCACACTACGAGCAGTACTTC.

The chain carries TRBV6-5 and TRBJ2-1, with 8 positions matching TRBD2. Germline V lookup: CDR1 MNHEY, CDR2 SVGAGI. CDR3 length: 14 amino acids. The ends lost 6 bases at V and 7 bases at J; junction bases unmatched: 8. The CDR3 region has the DNA TGTGCCAGCAGAGACGGGACTAGGTTGAATGAGCAGTTCTTC. Amino acids: CASRDGTRLNEQFF.

The gene calls are TRBV7-3 and TRBJ2-7; 9 bases map to TRBD2. Germline V gene lookup returns CDR1 SGHTA and CDR2 FQGTGA. Trimming cost V 5 bases and J 6 bases; bases outside gene matches: 11. This CDR3 comprises 15 residues. Written as DNA, the CDR3 is TGTGCCAGCAGCCTGCTGGCTAGCGGGATTCCCGAGCAGTACTTC. Residues: CASSLLASGIPEQYF.

The CDR3 region has the DNA TGTGCCAGCAGCCCACCAGGTGCGGCTAGCGGGGGACCTTACGAGCAGTACTTC. Its translation is CASSPPGAASGGPYEQYF. This chain connects TRBV11-1 to TRBJ2-7; 10 positions agree with TRBD2. Looked up from germline, CDR1 is SGHAT and CDR2 is FQDESV (reference sequence). CDR3 size: 18 residues. With V trimmed by 5 bases and J by 4 bases, 17 bases remained unmatched.

The chain joins TRBV6-1 to TRBJ2-2; D gene uncertain. This CDR3 is built from 11 residues. Trimming cost V 8 bases and J 6 bases, with 7 bases left between them. CDR1 is MNHNS and CDR2 is SASEGT in the germline V gene. The CDR3 is CASYFPGELFF. Written as DNA, the CDR3 is TGTGCCAGCTACTTCCCCGGGGAGCTGTTTTTT.

The V and J genes are TRBV28 and TRBJ1-2; 7 bases line up with TRBD1. This CDR3 has 15 amino acids. V was clipped by 3 bases and J by 8 bases; unmatched bases: 12. Germline V CDR1 and CDR2: MDHEN, SYDVKM. The CDR3 DNA follows: TGTGCCAGCAGTTTCCCCGACAGGGTTGGTAACGGCTACACCTTC. Translating gives CASSFPDRVGNGYTF.

The V call is TRBV6-1, the J call TRBJ2-5; 10 bases are a match to TRBD2. From germline, CDR1 is MNHNS and CDR2 SASEGT. V lost 4 bases and J lost 4; bases outside the gene matches: 9. The CDR3 length is 16 residues. DNA of the CDR3: TGTGCCAGCAGTGGCCAAGCGGGGGGGCCAGTAGAGACCCAGTACTTC. Translating it yields CASSGQAGGPVETQYF.